What follows are 17 T cell receptor beta chains derived from one specimen sequenced in a study of blood T cell repertoires in COVID-19. TCRdb's copy holds only in-frame clones and misses some; the assay was immunoSEQ multiplex PCR. The table lists approximately 60,000 clones, 80% to 90% of them singletons. Sequencing input: peripheral blood. These receptors were obtained from a human donor in a cohort sampled during active COVID-19.

This clone was seen only a few times. The chain combines TRBV7-8 with TRBJ2-2; a weak D match, TRBD2 (7 bases). Trimming cost V 5 bases and J 5 bases, with 21 bases left between them. In germline, CDR1 is SGHVS, CDR2 FQNEAQ. CDR3 length: 17 residues. CDR3 sequence reads: CASSVGVGGRGTGELFF. Written as DNA, the CDR3 is TGTGCCAGCAGCGTAGGGGTCGGAGGGAGGGGGACCGGGGAGCTGTTTTTT.

The rearrangement links TRBV6-5 to TRBJ1-2; unclear D gene. CDR3 size: 14 residues. In germline, CDR1 is MNHEY, CDR2 SVGAGI. V lost 5 bases and J 4 bases, leaving 14 bases between the germline ends. The CDR3 coding sequence is TGTGCCAGCAGTACTCCACGTAAACCCTATGGCTACACCTTC. This gives the protein CASSTPRKPYGYTF.

This clone was counted a single time. The J gene is TRBJ2-3, the V gene TRBV5-1; tentative D call: TRBD1 (5 bases). This CDR3 is 14 amino acids long. In germline, CDR1 is SGHRS, CDR2 YFSETQ. Trimming pared 4 bases from V and 5 bases from J, leaving 14 bases between. CDR3 sequence (DNA): TGCGCCAGCAGCCAACAGGCCTTAGAAGATACGCAGTATTTT. It codes for CASSQQALEDTQYF.

The rearrangement joins TRBV6-1 to TRBJ2-4, with a possible D match to TRBD1 (6 bases). Germline V CDR1 and CDR2: MNHNS, SASEGT. Trimming took 1 base from V and 9 from J, leaving 13 bases between them. The CDR3 extends over 14 amino acids. The CDR3, as DNA: TGTGCCAGCAGTGAAGGGCAGGGGCGGATCATTCAGTACTTC. Translation gives CASSEGQGRIIQYF.

V and J are TRBV11-2 and TRBJ1-1; the match to TRBD1 covers 10 bases. The CDR3 has 12 residues. Germline lookup yields CDR1 SGHAT and CDR2 FQNNGV. After removal of 5 bases from V and 11 bases from J, the junction contained 5 bases not matched to a gene. The CDR3 is CASSPGTGDAFF. CDR3 coding DNA: TGTGCCAGCAGCCCGGGGACAGGGGACGCTTTCTTT.

This chain connects TRBV18 to TRBJ2-7; tentative D call: TRBD2 (5 bases). V dropped 5 bases and J dropped 1 base, with 9 bases sitting between them. This CDR3 comprises 13 residues. Germline V gene sequence: CDR1 KGHSH, CDR2 LQKENI. The CDR3 sequence is CASSSGSSYEQYF. The CDR3 bases are TGTGCCAGCTCAAGCGGCTCGTCCTACGAGCAGTACTTC.

The chain has TRBV19 and TRBJ2-7; the match to TRBD1 covers 8 bases. V trimming: 4 bases; J trimming: 4 bases; junction bases outside the gene matches: 6. Germline CDR1 is LNHDA and CDR2 is SQIVND (reference sequence). CDR3 length: 14 residues. The CDR3 bases are TGTGCCAGTAGTAGCCAGGGGGCTTTTTACGAGCAGTACTTC. It specifies CASSSQGAFYEQYF.

The V call is TRBV7-9, the J call TRBJ1-2; TRBD1 agrees at 7 bases. The CDR3 is 14 residues long. Germline assignment: CDR1 SEHNR and CDR2 FQNEAQ (reference sequence). V lost 6 bases to trimming and J lost 6 bases; unmatched junction nucleotides: 10. The CDR3 sequence: CASRTDRVFHGYTF. The CDR3 bases are TGTGCCAGCAGGACCGACAGGGTTTTTCATGGCTACACCTTC.

V gene TRBV6-5 combines with J gene TRBJ2-1; 10 bases fit TRBD2. V lost 5 bases to trimming and J lost 8 bases; unmatched junction nucleotides: 9. Germline-derived CDR1 and CDR2 are MNHEY and SVGAGI. The CDR3 is made up of 15 amino acids. The CDR3 sequence is CASSIAGGGVDEQFF. The CDR3 DNA sequence: TGTGCCAGCAGTATAGCGGGGGGCGGGGTGGATGAGCAGTTCTTC.

A single count supports this clone. V usage is TRBV24-1 and J usage is TRBJ2-1, with D unresolved. The V and J ends lost 1 base and 9 bases respectively, with 6 bases between them. Germline-derived CDR1 and CDR2 are KGHDR and SFDVKD. This CDR3 has 12 residues. CDR3: CATSDFVGEQFF. CDR3 nucleotides: TGTGCCACCAGTGATTTCGTCGGTGAGCAGTTCTTC.

The J gene is TRBJ2-5, the V gene TRBV18, with 7 bases aligning to TRBD2. This CDR3 region has 18 residues. Germline lookup yields CDR1 KGHSH and CDR2 LQKENI. The trim removed 0 bases at V and 1 base at J, leaving 11 bases unmatched. The CDR3 loop is CASSPPRGSTSVQETQYF. CDR3 coding DNA: TGTGCCAGCTCACCACCGCGGGGGAGCACTTCCGTCCAAGAGACCCAGTACTTC. Full variable domain (missing parts from reference TRBV18 and TRBJ2-5): NAGVMQNPRHLVRRRGQEARLRCSPMKGHSHVYWYRQLPEEGLKFMVYLQKENIIDESGMPKERFSAEFPKEGPSILRIQQVVRGDSAAYFCASSPPRGSTSVQETQYFGPGTRLLVL.

This clone was observed a single time. The chain joins TRBV7-9 to TRBJ2-7; tentatively, D is TRBD2 (6 bases). The V gene's germline CDR1 is SEHNR and CDR2 FQNEAQ (reference sequence). There are 16 residues in the CDR3. V was shortened by 3 bases and J by 2 bases, with 17 bases between the two germline ends. The CDR3 here is CASSFSGGVTAYEQYF. DNA for the CDR3: TGTGCCAGCAGCTTTAGCGGTGGGGTCACCGCCTACGAGCAGTACTTC.

The chain has TRBV19 and TRBJ2-1; 11 nucleotides line up with TRBD2. The CDR3 sequence is 15 residues long. Trimming removed 3 bases from V and 8 bases from J; junction bases left unmatched: 6. The germline V gene encodes CDR1 LNHDA and CDR2 SQIVND (reference sequence). The CDR3 DNA is TGTGCCAGTAGTATGACTAGCGGGGCCAGGCATGAGCAGTTCTTC. Its protein is CASSMTSGARHEQFF.

The CDR3 DNA sequence: TGTGCCAGCAGCTTGGTGGCGGGTGAAAAACTGTTTTTT. This gives the protein CASSLVAGEKLFF. The chain combines TRBV5-4 with TRBJ1-4, with D hard to call. Trimming stripped 0 bases from V and 7 bases from J, with 7 bases between. Per germline, CDR1 SGHNT and CDR2 YYREEE (reference sequence). This CDR3 spans 13 amino acids.

The chain has TRBV5-8 and TRBJ1-2, with D maybe TRBD1 (6 bases). Trimming removed 1 base at V and 0 bases at J, with 10 bases between. Looked up from germline, CDR1 is SGHTS and CDR2 is YDEGEE. The CDR3 spans 15 residues. Here the CDR3 reads CASSLLPGANYGYTF. In nucleotides, the CDR3 is TGTGCCAGCAGCTTGCTGCCAGGGGCTAACTATGGCTACACCTTC.

This sequence joins TRBV12-1 and TRBJ2-7; the tabulated D call, TRBD1, remains unverified against the DNA. TRBV12-1 is recorded as a pseudogene. The CDR3 runs 13 residues. This CDR3 reads CADQRDRVLEQYF. Written as DNA, the CDR3 is TGTGCCGATCAACGGGACAGGGTTCTCGAGCAGTACTTC.

J is TRBJ1-1 and V is TRBV7-6; D remains ambiguous. Trimming pared 0 bases from V and 5 bases from J, leaving 10 bases between. The CDR3 is 14 residues long. Germline V lookup: CDR1 SGHVS, CDR2 FNYEAQ. CDR3 region: CASSLAFGKTEAFF. The CDR3, as DNA: TGTGCCAGCAGCTTAGCATTCGGGAAGACTGAAGCTTTCTTT. Full variable domain (remainder filled in from reference TRBV7-6 and TRBJ1-1): GAGVSQSPRYKVTKRGQDVALRCDPISGHVSLYWYRQALGQGPEFLTYFNYEAQQDKSGLPNDRFSAERPEGSISTLTIQRTEQRDSAMYRCASSLAFGKTEAFFGQGTRLTVV.